Presented here are 22 T cell receptor beta chains from one specimen sequenced in a study of human T cells and chemical hapten exposure. Via MiXCR, TCRdb re-called the RACE reads, giving one row per CDR3 protein. This sample carries under 200,000 distinct CDR3 sequences, approximately 15% of them seen once, and the ten largest clones take less than 2%. Time point: patch test 1, 2 weeks after DPC sensitization. This sample's treatment: therapeutic diphenylcyclopropenone sensitization with weekly scalp DPC. The sequencing used whole blood, collected in connection with sensitization to the hapten diphenylcyclopropenone (DPC). These receptors were taken from a woman aged 25 to 45 with alopecia areata. Some clones in this sample may be carry-over from other donors' samples.

This clonotype showed up just a few times. V gene TRBV18 combines with J gene TRBJ2-5; D might be TRBD2 (6 bases). Trimming removed 3 bases from V and 4 bases from J, with 18 bases in between. Looked up from germline, CDR1 is KGHSH and CDR2 is LQKENI. This CDR3 spans 16 amino acids. The CDR3 is CASSPNQPQEGETQYF. The CDR3 nucleotides are TGTGCCAGCTCACCTAACCAGCCGCAGGAGGGAGAGACCCAGTACTTC.

This clonotype was counted many times. J is TRBJ2-7 and V is TRBV23-1; D may correspond to TRBD1 or TRBD2 (5 bases each). TRBV23-1 is recorded as an ORF, its role being uncertain. CDR3 length: 12 amino acids. Deletions cut 7 bases from V and 3 bases from J, with 10 bases between. This CDR3 is CASTVGGYEQYF. The CDR3 bases are TGCGCCAGCACGGTTGGGGGCTACGAGCAGTACTTC.

The genes are TRBV27 and TRBJ1-2, with TRBD1 matching 7 bases. Germline V gene data show CDR1 as MNHEY and CDR2 as SMNVEV (reference sequence). The CDR3 totals 14 residues. With 6 bases clipped from V and 4 bases from J, the junction kept 8 bases outside the gene matches. Written as DNA, the CDR3 is TGTGCCAGCAGCAGACAGGGTCTGCCCTATGGCTACACCTTC. Its translation: CASSRQGLPYGYTF.

The V and J genes are TRBV4-2 and TRBJ2-7, with D unclear. Germline V gene sequence: CDR1 LGHNA, CDR2 YNFKEQ. Trimming removed 3 bases at V and 3 bases at J, with 12 bases between. The CDR3 totals 14 residues. This chain's CDR3 is CASSQMARRYEQYF. CDR3 DNA: TGTGCCAGCAGCCAGATGGCTAGACGCTACGAGCAGTACTTC.

This clonotype was counted between two and nine times. The chain links TRBV29-1 to TRBJ2-7, with 7 bases fitting TRBD1. J gave up 4 bases and V 5 bases, and 2 bases lay outside the gene matches. Germline CDR1 reads SQVTM; CDR2 reads ANQGSEA. This CDR3 comprises 11 residues. Here the CDR3 reads CSVTGDYEQYF. The CDR3 DNA reads TGCAGCGTTACAGGGGATTACGAGCAGTACTTC.

The V and J genes are TRBV7-8 and TRBJ1-5; D is unclear. Germline V gene sequence: CDR1 SGHVS, CDR2 FQNEAQ. CDR3 size: 15 residues. V gave up 5 bases and J gave up 0 bases, with 11 bases separating them. CDR3 sequence (DNA): TGTGCCAGCAGCCCCGGCGGCTATAGCAATCAGCCCCAGCATTTT. This translates into CASSPGGYSNQPQHF.

The chain combines TRBV28 with TRBJ1-5, with no clear D. The CDR3 length is 12 residues. The V gene lost 5 bases and the J gene lost 6 bases, with 8 bases spanning the gap. Germline CDR1 is MDHEN and CDR2 is SYDVKM. The CDR3 loop reads CASSTPGQPQHF. The CDR3 nucleotides are TGTGCCAGCAGTACCCCGGGTCAGCCCCAGCATTTT. Complete variable domain (other parts from reference TRBV28 and TRBJ1-5): DVKVTQSSRYLVKRTGEKVFLECVQDMDHENMFWYRQDPGLGLRLIYFSYDVKMKEKGDIPEGYSVSREKKERFSLILESASTNQTSMYLCASSTPGQPQHFGDGTRLSIL.

The CDR3, as DNA: TGCAGCGTTGAAGACCAAGGACAGGGAACTGAAGCTTTCTTT. Amino acids: CSVEDQGQGTEAFF. The gene calls are TRBV29-1 and TRBJ1-1, with 8 bases lining up with TRBD1. V lost 0 bases and J lost 5; bases outside the gene matches: 5. CDR3 size: 14 residues. Germline CDR1 reads SQVTM; CDR2 reads ANQGSEA.

This clonotype has a count of ten or more. The chain couples TRBV21-1 to TRBJ1-1; the DNA was not compared with TRBD1, the D call given in the table. TRBV21-1 is deemed a pseudogene. This CDR3 contains 11 residues. The CDR3 sequence: CASSEDRRAFF. CDR3 nucleotides: TGTGCCAGCAGCGAGGACAGGCGAGCTTTCTTT.

This clonotype turned up a few times. Relative to the germline gene, one junction end is altered; a read error may explain this. The chain recombines TRBV12-3 or TRBV12-4 with TRBJ2-7; 7 nucleotides match TRBD1. There are 14 residues in the CDR3. The chain's CDR3 is CASSLDTGAEEQYF. In nucleotides, the CDR3 is TGTGCCAGCAGCTTAGACACAGGGGCGGAAGAGCAGTACTTC.

Ten or more counts support this clonotype. CDR3 amino acids: CASSSTSYEQYF. CDR3 DNA: TGTGCCAGCAGCAGCACCAGTTACGAGCAGTACTTC. The chain uses TRBV28 and TRBJ2-7; unclear D gene. CDR3 length: 12 amino acids. The germline gives CDR1 MDHEN, CDR2 SYDVKM. V lost 6 bases and J 4 bases, leaving 10 bases between the germline ends. The variable domain in full, completed from reference TRBV28 and TRBJ2-7, reads DVKVTQSSRYLVKRTGEKVFLECVQDMDHENMFWYRQDPGLGLRLIYFSYDVKMKEKGDIPEGYSVSREKKERFSLILESASTNQTSMYLCASSSTSYEQYFGPGTRLTVT.

Only a few counts were recorded for this clonotype. The chain carries TRBV29-1 and TRBJ2-3; D remains unclear. The CDR3 contains 11 residues. V shed 2 bases and J shed 3 bases, with 3 bases lying between them. Germline assignment: CDR1 SQVTM and CDR2 ANQGSEA. The CDR3 region has the DNA TGCAGCGTTGAAATGACAGATACGCAGTATTTT. It yields the protein CSVEMTDTQYF.

V usage is TRBV5-1 and J usage is TRBJ2-1; 9 nucleotides match TRBD1. V dropped 4 bases and J dropped 3; count of bases not matched to a gene: 5. Germline assignment: CDR1 SGHRS and CDR2 YFSETQ. The CDR3 spans 15 residues. CDR3 sequence (DNA): TGCGCCAGCAGCGCGGGACAGGGTAACTACAATGAGCAGTTCTTC. This gives the protein CASSAGQGNYNEQFF.

The chain has TRBV18 and TRBJ2-7, with 7 nucleotides matching TRBD2. CDR1 KGHSH and CDR2 LQKENI come from the germline V gene. The CDR3 covers 14 residues. Germline trimming cut 3 bases from V and 2 bases from J; bases unmatched to any gene: 4. The CDR3 DNA follows: TGTGCCAGCTCACCTCCTAGCGGTCCCTACGAGCAGTACTTC. Protein sequence: CASSPPSGPYEQYF. Combining the CDR3 with reference TRBV18 and TRBJ2-7 gives the whole variable domain NAGVMQNPRHLVRRRGQEARLRCSPMKGHSHVYWYRQLPEEGLKFMVYLQKENIIDESGMPKERFSAEFPKEGPSILRIQQVVRGDSAAYFCASSPPSGPYEQYFGPGTRLTVT.

At least ten counts were recorded for this clonotype. This chain joins TRBV12-3 or TRBV12-4 and TRBJ1-1, with TRBD1 matching 9 bases. The V and J ends lost 6 bases and 6 bases, in that order; junction bases with no gene match: 8. CDR3 length equals 14 residues. CDR3 in DNA: TGTGCCAGCAGACCTGGGACAGGGCTACCTGAAGCTTTCTTT. Its translation: CASRPGTGLPEAFF.

The chain has TRBV28 and TRBJ1-1; TRBD1 matches at 9 bases. After removal of 6 bases from V and 5 bases from J, the junction contained 4 bases not matched to a gene. This CDR3 region has 13 residues. Germline assignment: CDR1 MDHEN and CDR2 SYDVKM. The CDR3: CASRGQGLTEAFF. The CDR3 DNA is TGTGCCAGCAGGGGACAGGGATTAACTGAAGCTTTCTTT.

This clonotype was detected ten times or more. The chain couples TRBV5-1 to TRBJ2-3; 7 nucleotides match TRBD1. V trimming: 4 bases; J trimming: 6 bases; junction bases outside the gene matches: 11. The CDR3 consists of 15 residues. CDR1 is SGHRS and CDR2 is YFSETQ in the germline V gene. The CDR3 sequence: CASSLDRSGLDTQYF. Written as DNA, the CDR3 is TGCGCCAGCAGCCTGGACAGGTCTGGTTTGGATACGCAGTATTTT. Filled out from reference TRBV5-1 and TRBJ2-3, the complete variable domain reads KAGVTQTPRYLIKTRGQQVTLSCSPISGHRSVSWYQQTPGQGLQFLFEYFSETQRNKGNFPGRFSGRQFSNSRSEMNVSTLELGDSALYLCASSLDRSGLDTQYFGPGTRLTVL.

This clonotype was detected a few times. The V call is TRBV7-9, the J call TRBJ2-3; 10 bases are shared with TRBD2. J was trimmed by 0 bases and V by 4 bases; bases with no gene match: 7. The CDR3 is made up of 17 amino acids. CDR1 and CDR2 (germline): SEHNR, FQNEAQ (reference sequence). CDR3 bases: TGTGCCAGCAGCTACATAGCTAGCGGGAGAAGCACAGATACGCAGTATTTT. This translates into CASSYIASGRSTDTQYF. The full variable domain, in which reference TRBV7-9 and TRBJ2-3 provide the parts outside the CDR3, is DTGVSQNPRHKITKRGQNVTFRCDPISEHNRLYWYRQTLGQGPEFLTYFQNEAQLEKSRLLSDRFSAERPKGSFSTLEIQRTEQGDSAMYLCASSYIASGRSTDTQYFGPGTRLTVL.

This clonotype was seen a few times. The chain recombines TRBV5-6 with TRBJ2-7; D not certain. V was clipped by 0 bases and J by 9 bases, with 1 base between them. Per germline, CDR1 SGHDT and CDR2 YYEEEE. CDR3 length: 9 amino acids. The CDR3 DNA follows: TGTGCCAGCAGCTTGGGGCAGTACTTC. Protein: CASSLGQYF.

The genes are TRBV20-1 and TRBJ2-2; TRBD2 might be the D (5 bases). The CDR3 consists of 16 residues. V was pared by 0 bases and J by 0 bases, with 11 bases between. CDR1 and CDR2 (germline): DFQATT, SNEGSKA (reference sequence). The CDR3 DNA reads as TGCAGTGCTAGAGATCCCCTAGCAGCGAACACCGGGGAGCTGTTTTTT. This codes for CSARDPLAANTGELFF.

This clonotype has at least ten counts. The J gene is TRBJ1-1, the V gene TRBV29-1; 11 bases map to TRBD1. The ends lost 7 bases at V and 7 bases at J; junction bases unmatched: 2. The CDR3 is made up of 11 amino acids. From germline, CDR1 is SQVTM and CDR2 ANQGSEA. The CDR3 DNA is TGCAGCGCCGGGACAGGGGGTGAAGCTTTCTTT. It codes for CSAGTGGEAFF. Full variable domain (rest looked up from reference TRBV29-1 and TRBJ1-1): SAVISQKPSRDICQRGTSLTIQCQVDSQVTMMFWYRQQPGQSLTLIATANQGSEATYESGFVIDKFPISRPNLTFSTLTVSNMSPEDSSIYLCSAGTGGEAFFGQGTRLTVV.

This clonotype was counted at least ten times. The chain couples TRBV29-1 to TRBJ1-4; 10 bases match TRBD1. Germline trimming cut 6 bases from V and 7 bases from J; bases unmatched to any gene: 11. Germline loops: CDR1 SQVTM, CDR2 ANQGSEA. The CDR3 contains 15 residues. For the CDR3, the DNA is TGCAGCGTCTCGCAGACAGGGGGCTCGGTTGAAAAACTGTTTTTT. As protein: CSVSQTGGSVEKLFF.